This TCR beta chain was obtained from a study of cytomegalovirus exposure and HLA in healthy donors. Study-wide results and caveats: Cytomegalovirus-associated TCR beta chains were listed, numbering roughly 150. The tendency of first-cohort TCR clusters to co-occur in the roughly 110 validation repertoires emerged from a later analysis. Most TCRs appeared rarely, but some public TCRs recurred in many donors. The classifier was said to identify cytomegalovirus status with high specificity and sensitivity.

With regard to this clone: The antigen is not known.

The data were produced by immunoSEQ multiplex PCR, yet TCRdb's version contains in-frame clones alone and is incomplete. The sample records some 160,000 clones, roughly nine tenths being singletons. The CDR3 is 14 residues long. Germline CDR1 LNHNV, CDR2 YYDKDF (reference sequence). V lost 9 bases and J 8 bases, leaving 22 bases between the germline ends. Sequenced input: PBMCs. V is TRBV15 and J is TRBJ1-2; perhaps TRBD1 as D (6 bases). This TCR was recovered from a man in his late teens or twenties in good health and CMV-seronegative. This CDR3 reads CATQPGRGRGGYTF. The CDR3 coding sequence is TGTGCCACTCAACCGGGGCGGGGGCGAGGAGGCTACACCTTC.